The 5 T cell receptor beta chains in this list originate from one sample, sequenced in a study of PD-L1 blockade in urothelial cancer. The time point denotes: peripheral blood 6 weeks after treatment start. Assay used: immunoSEQ multiplex PCR; TCRdb lists only in-frame clones, some missing. The sample comprises 40,000 to 45,000 clones, roughly four fifths of which are singletons, and roughly 16% rests with the top ten. The source material was PBMCs, sampled around atezolizumab (anti-PD-L1) treatment. The receptors stem from a man aged 55-75 years with urothelial cancer.

This rearrangement joins TRBV7-2 to TRBJ2-5; TRBD2 might be the D (5 bases). The CDR3 consists of 15 residues. With 3 bases removed from V and 5 bases from J, the gap between germline ends came to 16 bases. Germline CDR1 and CDR2: SGHTA and FQGNSA. This chain's CDR3 is CASSLLKSSRETQYF. The CDR3 DNA reads as TGTGCCAGCAGCTTGCTTAAATCTAGCCGGGAGACCCAGTACTTC. Drawing the rest from reference TRBV7-2 and TRBJ2-5, the complete variable domain is GAGVSQSPSNKVTEKGKDVELRCDPISGHTALYWYRQSLGQGLEFLIYFQGNSAPDKSGLPSDRFSAERTGGSVSTLTIQRTQQEDSAVYLCASSLLKSSRETQYFGPGTRLLVL.

V gene TRBV5-1 combines with J gene TRBJ2-3; D remains ambiguous. Looked up from germline, CDR1 is SGHRS and CDR2 is YFSETQ. This CDR3 spans 12 amino acids. The V end was cut by 0 bases, the J end by 5 bases, with 4 bases between. The CDR3 region is CASSLAGDTQYF. CDR3 nucleotides: TGCGCCAGCAGCTTGGCGGGAGATACGCAGTATTTT.

The V gene is TRBV5-1, the J gene TRBJ1-5; possibly TRBD1 for D (5 bases). The germline V and J ends were trimmed by 1 base and 5 bases, with 10 bases remaining between them. The germline gives CDR1 SGHRS, CDR2 YFSETQ. The CDR3 contains 14 residues. CDR3 nucleotide sequence: TGCGCCAGCAGCTTGACCCCCAGGGATCAGCCCCAGCATTTT. Residues: CASSLTPRDQPQHF.

This sequence joins TRBV7-8 and TRBJ2-7, with 9 bases aligning to TRBD2. CDR1 and CDR2 from the germline V gene are SGHVS and FQNEAQ. The CDR3 runs 16 residues. V was clipped by 1 base and J by 7 bases; unmatched bases: 11. CDR3 amino acids: CASSLVLAGVVGEQYF. The CDR3 region has the DNA TGTGCCAGCAGCTTAGTCTTAGCGGGGGTGGTGGGAGAGCAGTACTTC.

The sample holds a few counts of this clone. The J gene is TRBJ1-2, the V gene TRBV19; 9 nucleotides line up with TRBD1. Germline trimming cut 7 bases from V and 8 bases from J; bases unmatched to any gene: 8. Germline CDR1 is LNHDA and CDR2 is SQIVND (reference sequence). The CDR3 loop spans 13 amino acids. CDR3 loop: CASTPGTGIGYTF. The CDR3 region has the DNA TGTGCCAGTACCCCCGGGACAGGGATCGGCTACACCTTC.